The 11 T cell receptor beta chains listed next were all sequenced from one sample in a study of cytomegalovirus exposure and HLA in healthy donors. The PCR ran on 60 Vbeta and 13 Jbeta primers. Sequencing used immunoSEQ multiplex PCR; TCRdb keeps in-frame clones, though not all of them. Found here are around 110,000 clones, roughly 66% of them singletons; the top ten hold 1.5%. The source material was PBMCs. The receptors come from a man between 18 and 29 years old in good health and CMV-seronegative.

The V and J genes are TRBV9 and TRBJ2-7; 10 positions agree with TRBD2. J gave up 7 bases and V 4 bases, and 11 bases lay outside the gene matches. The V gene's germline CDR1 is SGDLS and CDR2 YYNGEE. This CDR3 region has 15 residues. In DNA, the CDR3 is TGTGCCAGCAGCCCAAACGGTCTAGCGGGAGATGAGCAGTACTTC. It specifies CASSPNGLAGDEQYF.

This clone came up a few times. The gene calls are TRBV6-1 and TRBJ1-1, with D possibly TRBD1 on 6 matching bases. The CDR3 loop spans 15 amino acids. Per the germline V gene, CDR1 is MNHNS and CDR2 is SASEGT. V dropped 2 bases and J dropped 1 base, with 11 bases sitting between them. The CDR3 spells CASSEWGGGNTEAFF. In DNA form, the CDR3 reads TGTGCCAGCAGTGAATGGGGAGGGGGGAACACTGAAGCTTTCTTT.

CDR3 in amino acids: CASRLTTGYEQYF. The CDR3 DNA sequence: TGTGCCAGCAGACTTACCACAGGCTACGAGCAGTACTTC. This chain connects TRBV6-5 to TRBJ2-7, with D possibly TRBD1 on 5 matching bases. The CDR3 sequence is 13 residues long. CDR1 and CDR2 from the germline V gene are MNHEY and SVGAGI. V shed 6 bases and J shed 3 bases, with 12 bases lying between them.

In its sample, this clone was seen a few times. CDR3 DNA sequence: TGTGCCAGCAGCCCTCCGGGGAACTCCTACAATGAGCAGTTCTTC. Encoded protein: CASSPPGNSYNEQFF. J is TRBJ2-1 and V is TRBV7-2, with D possibly matching TRBD2 (5 bases). Germline V gene lookup returns CDR1 SGHTA and CDR2 FQGNSA. Trimming stripped 5 bases from V and 0 bases from J, with 11 bases between. The CDR3 has 15 residues.

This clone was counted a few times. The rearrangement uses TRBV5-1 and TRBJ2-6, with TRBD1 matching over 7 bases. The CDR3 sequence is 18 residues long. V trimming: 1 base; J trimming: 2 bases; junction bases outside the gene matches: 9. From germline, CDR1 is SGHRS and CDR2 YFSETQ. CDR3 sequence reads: CASSLRTGQSAGANVLTF. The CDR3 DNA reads TGCGCCAGCAGCTTGAGAACGGGACAGTCAGCTGGGGCCAACGTCCTGACTTTC.

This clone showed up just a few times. The chain's CDR3 is CASTTGNFEQFF. CDR3 DNA: TGTGCCAGCACGACAGGGAACTTTGAGCAGTTCTTC. V usage is TRBV2 and J usage is TRBJ2-1, with 7 bases that match TRBD1. The CDR3 loop spans 12 amino acids. V shed 7 bases, J shed 9 bases, and the junction held 6 bases outside the gene matches. Germline values: CDR1 SNHLY, CDR2 FYNNEI.

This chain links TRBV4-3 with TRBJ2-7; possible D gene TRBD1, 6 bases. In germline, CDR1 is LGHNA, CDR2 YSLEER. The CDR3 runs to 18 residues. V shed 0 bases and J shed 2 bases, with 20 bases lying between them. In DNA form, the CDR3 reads TGCGCCAGCAGCCAAGATCTCCCCCGTTGGGGGACAACCTACGAGCAGTACTTC. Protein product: CASSQDLPRWGTTYEQYF.

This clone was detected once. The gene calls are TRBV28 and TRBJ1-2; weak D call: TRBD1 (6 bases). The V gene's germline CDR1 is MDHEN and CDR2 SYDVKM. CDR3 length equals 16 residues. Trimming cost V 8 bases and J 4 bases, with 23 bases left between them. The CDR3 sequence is CASGLQADSRFYGYTF. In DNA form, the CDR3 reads TGTGCCAGCGGCCTCCAAGCGGACAGCCGTTTCTATGGCTACACCTTC.

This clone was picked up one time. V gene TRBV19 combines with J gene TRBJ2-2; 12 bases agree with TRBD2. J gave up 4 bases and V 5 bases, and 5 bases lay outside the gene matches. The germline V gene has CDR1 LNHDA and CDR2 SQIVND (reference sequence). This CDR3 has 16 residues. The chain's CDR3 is CASSASGRVATGELFF. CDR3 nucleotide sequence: TGTGCCAGTAGTGCTAGCGGGAGGGTCGCCACCGGGGAGCTGTTTTTT.

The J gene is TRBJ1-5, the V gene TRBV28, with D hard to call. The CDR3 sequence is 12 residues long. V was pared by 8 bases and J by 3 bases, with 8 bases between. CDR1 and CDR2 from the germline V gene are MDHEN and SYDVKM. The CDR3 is CASEILNQPQHF. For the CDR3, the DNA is TGTGCCAGCGAAATACTCAATCAGCCCCAGCATTTT.

CDR3 nucleotide sequence: TGCGCCAGCAGCCACCCCGGGACAGGGGGCACCGGGGAGCTGTTTTTT. Protein sequence: CASSHPGTGGTGELFF. J is TRBJ2-2 and V is TRBV4-3; 11 bases line up with TRBD1. This CDR3 has 16 amino acids. Germline V gives CDR1 LGHNA, CDR2 YSLEER. V shed 3 bases and J 4 bases; nucleotides not matched to a gene: 4.